This TCR beta chain was retrieved from a study of T-cell reconstitution after alpha-beta-depleted transplantation in children. Trimming took 4 bases from V and 5 from J; bases not matched to a gene: 5. Germline values: CDR1 SGHRS, CDR2 YFSETQ. The CDR3 is 13 residues long. Study-level results: About two months after transplant, alpha-beta T cells reportedly came from several hundred expanded graft clones.

This clonotype was seen ten or more times. Its antigen is not identified. During its preparation, the TCRbeta library received unique molecular identifiers. Each CDR3 protein gets one entry after TCRdb re-called the PCR reads with MiXCR. The data hold 400,000 to 450,000 distinct CDR3 sequences, with about 45% observed a single time. The origin of this receptor is a girl aged 2-10 years with aplastic anemia, due to receive a stem cell transplant. Sample: PBMCs, taken before TCRalphabeta/CD19-depleted stem cell transplant. The gene calls are TRBV5-1 and TRBJ2-5, with TRBD1 matching 7 bases. The CDR3 DNA follows: TGCGCCAGCAGCATTACAGGGGACGAGACCCAGTACTTC. Residues: CASSITGDETQYF.